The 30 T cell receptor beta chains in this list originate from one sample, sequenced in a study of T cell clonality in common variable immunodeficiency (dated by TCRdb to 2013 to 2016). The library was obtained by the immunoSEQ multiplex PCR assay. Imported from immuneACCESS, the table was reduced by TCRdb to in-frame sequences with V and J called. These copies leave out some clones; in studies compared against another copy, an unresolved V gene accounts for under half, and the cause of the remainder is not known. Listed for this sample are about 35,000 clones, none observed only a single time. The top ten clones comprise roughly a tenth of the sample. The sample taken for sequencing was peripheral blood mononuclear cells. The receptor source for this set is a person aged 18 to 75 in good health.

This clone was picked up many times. The CDR3 is CSAVQETQYF. The part of the CDR3 DNA that was read is TGCAGTGCCGTACAAGAGACG. The chain combines TRBV20-1 with TRBJ2-3; no clear D. From the germline J gene comes the end of the CDR3, since the read stops 3 residues before it. Germline V CDR1 and CDR2: DFQATT, SNEGSKA (reference sequence). CDR3 size: 10 residues.

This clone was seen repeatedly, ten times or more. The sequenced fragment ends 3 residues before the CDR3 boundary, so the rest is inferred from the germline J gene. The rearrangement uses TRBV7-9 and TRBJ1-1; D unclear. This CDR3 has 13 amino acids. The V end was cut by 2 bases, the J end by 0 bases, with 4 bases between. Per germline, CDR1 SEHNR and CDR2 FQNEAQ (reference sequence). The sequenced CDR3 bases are TGTGCCAGCAGCTTAACAATGAACACTGAA. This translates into CASSLTMNTE. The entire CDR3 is CASSLTMNTEAFF.

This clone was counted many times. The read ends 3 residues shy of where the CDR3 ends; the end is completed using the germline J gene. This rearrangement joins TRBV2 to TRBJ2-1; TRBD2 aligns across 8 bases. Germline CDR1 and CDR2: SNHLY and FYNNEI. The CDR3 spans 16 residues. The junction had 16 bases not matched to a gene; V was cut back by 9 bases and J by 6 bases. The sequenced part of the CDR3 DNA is TGTGCCAGTACCAAGGAAGCGCTAGCGGGTAGCAATGAG. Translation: CASTKEALAGSNE. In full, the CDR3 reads CASTKEALAGSNEQFF.

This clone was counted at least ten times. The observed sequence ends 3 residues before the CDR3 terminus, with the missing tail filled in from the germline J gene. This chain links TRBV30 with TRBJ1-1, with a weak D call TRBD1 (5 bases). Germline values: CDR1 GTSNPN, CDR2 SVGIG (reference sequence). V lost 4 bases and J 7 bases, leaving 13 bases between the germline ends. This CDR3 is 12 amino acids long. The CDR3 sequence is CAWIRTNLEAFF. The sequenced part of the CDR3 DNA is TGTGCCTGGATCCGGACAAACCTTGAA.

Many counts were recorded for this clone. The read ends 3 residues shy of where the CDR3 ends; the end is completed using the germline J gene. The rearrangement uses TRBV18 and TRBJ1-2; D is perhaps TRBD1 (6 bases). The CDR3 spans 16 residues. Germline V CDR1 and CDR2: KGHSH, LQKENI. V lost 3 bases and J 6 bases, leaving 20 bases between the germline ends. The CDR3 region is CASSPLNERGADGYTF. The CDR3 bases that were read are TGTGCCAGCTCACCTCTCAACGAACGGGGGGCAGATGGC.

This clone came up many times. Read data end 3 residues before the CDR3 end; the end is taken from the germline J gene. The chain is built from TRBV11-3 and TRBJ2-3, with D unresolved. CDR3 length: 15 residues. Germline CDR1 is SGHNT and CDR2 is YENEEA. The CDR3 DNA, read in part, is TGTGCAAGTCGCCTAGACGGCCCCTCGGCAGATACG. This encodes CASRLDGPSADT. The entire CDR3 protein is CASRLDGPSADTQYF.

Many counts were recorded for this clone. The part of the CDR3 DNA that was read is TGTGCCTGGAGCAAAGCGGGAACGTTCCAAGAGACC. Encoded protein: CAWSKAGTFQET. The entire CDR3 protein is CAWSKAGTFQETQYF. The chain has TRBV30 and TRBJ2-5, with 7 bases matching TRBD2. The CDR3 end falls 3 residues outside the read, so it is completed with the germline J gene. CDR3 size: 15 residues. Losses at the gene ends were 3 bases for V and 1 base for J; bases not matched to a gene: 8. Germline-derived CDR1 and CDR2 are GTSNPN and SVGIG (reference sequence).

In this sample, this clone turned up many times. CDR3 region: CASSLEGQGGVDTQYF. CDR3 DNA (partial): TGCGCCAGCAGCTTGGAGGGACAGGGAGGGGTAGATACG. This sequence joins TRBV5-1 and TRBJ2-3; the match to TRBD1 covers 9 bases. The sequence runs out 3 residues before the end of the CDR3; the remainder is reconstructed from the germline J gene. Germline-derived CDR1 and CDR2 are SGHRS and YFSETQ. The CDR3 is made up of 16 amino acids. V lost 0 bases and J lost 5; bases outside the gene matches: 7.

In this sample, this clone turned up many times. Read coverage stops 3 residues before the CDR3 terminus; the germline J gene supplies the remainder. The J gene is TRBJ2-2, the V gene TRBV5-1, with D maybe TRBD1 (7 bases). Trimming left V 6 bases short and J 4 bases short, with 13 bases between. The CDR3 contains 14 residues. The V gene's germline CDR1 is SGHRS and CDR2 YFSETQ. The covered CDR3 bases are TGCGCCAGCACGGAGGGGGCGATCACCGGGGAG. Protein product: CASTEGAITGE. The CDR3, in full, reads CASTEGAITGELFF.

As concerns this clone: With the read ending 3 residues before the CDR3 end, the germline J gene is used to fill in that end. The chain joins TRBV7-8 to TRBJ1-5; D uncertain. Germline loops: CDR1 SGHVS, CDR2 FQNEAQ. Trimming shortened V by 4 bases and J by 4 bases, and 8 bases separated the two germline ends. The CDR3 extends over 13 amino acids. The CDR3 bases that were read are TGTGCCAGCAGCTCCGGAGGGAATCAGCCC. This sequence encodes CASSSGGNQP. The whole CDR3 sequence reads CASSSGGNQPQHF.

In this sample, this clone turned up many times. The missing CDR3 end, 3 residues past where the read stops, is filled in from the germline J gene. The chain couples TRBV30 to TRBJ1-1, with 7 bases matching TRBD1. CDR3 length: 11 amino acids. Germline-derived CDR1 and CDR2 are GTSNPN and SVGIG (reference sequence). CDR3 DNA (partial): TGTGCCTGGATTAGGGACAGCAAA. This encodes CAWIRDSK. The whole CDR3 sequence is CAWIRDSKAFF.

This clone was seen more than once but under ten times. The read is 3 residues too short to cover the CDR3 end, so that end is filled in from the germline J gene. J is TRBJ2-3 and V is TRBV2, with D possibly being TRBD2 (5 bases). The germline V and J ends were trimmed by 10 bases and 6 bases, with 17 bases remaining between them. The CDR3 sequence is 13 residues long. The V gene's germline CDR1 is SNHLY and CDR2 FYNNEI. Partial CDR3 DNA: TGTGCCACCTCCCCGGACTCCTCCGATACG. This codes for CATSPDSSDT. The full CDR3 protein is CATSPDSSDTQYF.

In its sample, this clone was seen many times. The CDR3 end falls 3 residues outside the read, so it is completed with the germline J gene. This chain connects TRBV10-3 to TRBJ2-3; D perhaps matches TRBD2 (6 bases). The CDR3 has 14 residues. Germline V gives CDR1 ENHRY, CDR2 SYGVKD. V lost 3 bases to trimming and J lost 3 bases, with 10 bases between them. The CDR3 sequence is CAISESGGTDTQYF. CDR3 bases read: TGTGCCATCAGTGAATCCGGGGGAACAGATACG.

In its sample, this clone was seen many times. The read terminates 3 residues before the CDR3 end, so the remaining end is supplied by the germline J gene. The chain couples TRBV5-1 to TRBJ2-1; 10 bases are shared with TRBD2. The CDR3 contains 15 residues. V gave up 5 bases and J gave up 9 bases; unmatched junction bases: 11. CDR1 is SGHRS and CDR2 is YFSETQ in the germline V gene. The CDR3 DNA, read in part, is TGCGCCAGCAGTCCGGAACTAGCGGGAACGGGTGAG. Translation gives CASSPELAGTGE. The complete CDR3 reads CASSPELAGTGEQFF.

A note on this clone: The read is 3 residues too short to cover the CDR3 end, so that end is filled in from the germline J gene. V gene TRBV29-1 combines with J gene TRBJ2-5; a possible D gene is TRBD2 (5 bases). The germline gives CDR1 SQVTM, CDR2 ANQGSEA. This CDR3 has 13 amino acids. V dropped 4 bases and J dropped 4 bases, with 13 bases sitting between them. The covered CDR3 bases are TGCAGCGTTGGATTAGCCGCGGGAGAGACC. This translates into CSVGLAAGET. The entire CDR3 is CSVGLAAGETQYF.

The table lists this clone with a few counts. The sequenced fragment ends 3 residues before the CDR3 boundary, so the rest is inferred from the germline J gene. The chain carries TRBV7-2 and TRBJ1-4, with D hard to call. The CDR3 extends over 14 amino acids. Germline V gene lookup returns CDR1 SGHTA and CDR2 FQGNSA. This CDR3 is CAIPLGEGHSPLFF. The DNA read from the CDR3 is TGTGCCATCCCCCTTGGCGAAGGGCACTCACCA.

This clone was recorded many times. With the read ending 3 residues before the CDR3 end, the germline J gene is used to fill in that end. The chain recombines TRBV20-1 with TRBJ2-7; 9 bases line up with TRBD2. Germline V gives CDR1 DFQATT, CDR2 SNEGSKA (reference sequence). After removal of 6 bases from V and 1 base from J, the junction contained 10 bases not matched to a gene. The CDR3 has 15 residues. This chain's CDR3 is CSALRIAGDSYEQYF. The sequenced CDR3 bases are TGCAGTGCCCTTAGAATAGCGGGAGATTCCTACGAG.

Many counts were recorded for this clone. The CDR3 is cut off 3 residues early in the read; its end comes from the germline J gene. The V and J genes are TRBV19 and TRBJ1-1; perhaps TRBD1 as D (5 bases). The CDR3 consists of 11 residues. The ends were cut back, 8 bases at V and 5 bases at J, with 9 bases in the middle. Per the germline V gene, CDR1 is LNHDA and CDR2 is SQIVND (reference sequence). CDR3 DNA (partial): TGTGCCAGTTCGCGGGGGACTGAA. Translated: CASSRGTE. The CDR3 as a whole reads CASSRGTEAFF.

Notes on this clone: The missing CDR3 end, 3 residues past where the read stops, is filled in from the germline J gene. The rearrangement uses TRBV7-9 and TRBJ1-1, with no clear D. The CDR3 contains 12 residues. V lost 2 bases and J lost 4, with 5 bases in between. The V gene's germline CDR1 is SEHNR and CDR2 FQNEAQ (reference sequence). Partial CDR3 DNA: TGTGCCAGCAGCTTAATGGCCACTGAA. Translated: CASSLMATE. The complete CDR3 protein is CASSLMATEAFF.

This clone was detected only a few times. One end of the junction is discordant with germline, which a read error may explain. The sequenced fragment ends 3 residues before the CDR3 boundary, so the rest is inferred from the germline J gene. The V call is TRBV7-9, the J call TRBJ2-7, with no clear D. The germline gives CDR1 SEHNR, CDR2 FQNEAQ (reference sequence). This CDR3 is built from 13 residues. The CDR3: CSSSSTAAYEQYF. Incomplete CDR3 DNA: TGTTCCAGCAGCTCCACCGCGGCCTACGAG.

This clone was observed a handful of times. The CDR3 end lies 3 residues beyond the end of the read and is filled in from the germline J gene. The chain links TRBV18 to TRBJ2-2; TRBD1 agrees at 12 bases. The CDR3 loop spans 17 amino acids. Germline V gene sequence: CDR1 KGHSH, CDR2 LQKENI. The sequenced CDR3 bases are TGTGCCAGCTCACCCGGGGGACAGGGGGCCGGAAATTCACCG. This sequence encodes CASSPGGQGAGNSP. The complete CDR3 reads CASSPGGQGAGNSPLFF.

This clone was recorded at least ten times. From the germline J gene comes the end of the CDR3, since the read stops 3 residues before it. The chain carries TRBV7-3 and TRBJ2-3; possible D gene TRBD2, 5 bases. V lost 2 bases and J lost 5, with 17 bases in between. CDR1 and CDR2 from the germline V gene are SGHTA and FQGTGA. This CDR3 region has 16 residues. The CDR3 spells CASSLVLAPEEDTQYF. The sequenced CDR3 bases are TGTGCCAGCAGCTTAGTCCTAGCTCCTGAGGAAGATACG.

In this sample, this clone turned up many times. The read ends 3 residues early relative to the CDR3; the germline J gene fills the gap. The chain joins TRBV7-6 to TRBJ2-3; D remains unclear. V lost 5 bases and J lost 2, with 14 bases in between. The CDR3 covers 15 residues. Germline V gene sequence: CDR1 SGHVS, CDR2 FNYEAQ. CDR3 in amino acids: CASSPGGQLTDTQYF. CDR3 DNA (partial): TGTGCCAGCAGCCCCGGCGGCCAGCTCACAGATACG.

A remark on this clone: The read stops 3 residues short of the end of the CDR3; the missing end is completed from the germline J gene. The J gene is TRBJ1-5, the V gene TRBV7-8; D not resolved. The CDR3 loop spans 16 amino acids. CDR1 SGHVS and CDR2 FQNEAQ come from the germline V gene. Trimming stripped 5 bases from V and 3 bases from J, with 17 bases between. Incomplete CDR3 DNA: TGTGCCAGCAGCCCCCGCGGCGCGGAGAACAATCAGCCC. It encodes CASSPRGAENNQP. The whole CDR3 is CASSPRGAENNQPQHF.

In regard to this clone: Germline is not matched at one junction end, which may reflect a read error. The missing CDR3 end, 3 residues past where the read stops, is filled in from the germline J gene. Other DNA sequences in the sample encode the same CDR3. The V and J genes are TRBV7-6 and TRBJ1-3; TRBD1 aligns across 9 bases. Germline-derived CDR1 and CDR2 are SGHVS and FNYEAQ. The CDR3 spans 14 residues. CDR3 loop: CASSLGQGGNTIYF. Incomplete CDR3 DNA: TGTGCCAGCAGCTTGGGACAGGGAGGAAACACA.

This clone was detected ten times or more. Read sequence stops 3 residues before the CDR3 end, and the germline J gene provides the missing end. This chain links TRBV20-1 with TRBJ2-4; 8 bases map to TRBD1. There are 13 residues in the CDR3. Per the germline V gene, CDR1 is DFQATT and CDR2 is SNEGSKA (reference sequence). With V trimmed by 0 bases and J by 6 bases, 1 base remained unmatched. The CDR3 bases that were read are TGCAGTGCTAGAGATGGGACAGGAAACATT. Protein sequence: CSARDGTGNI. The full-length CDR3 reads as CSARDGTGNIQYF.

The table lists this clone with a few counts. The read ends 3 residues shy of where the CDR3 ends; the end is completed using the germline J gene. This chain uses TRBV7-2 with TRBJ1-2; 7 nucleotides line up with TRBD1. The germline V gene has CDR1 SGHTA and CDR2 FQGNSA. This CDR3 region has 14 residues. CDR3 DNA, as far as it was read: TGTGCCAGCAGCTTAGACAGGGGTCCCTACGAC. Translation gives CASSLDRGPYD. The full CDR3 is CASSLDRGPYDYTF. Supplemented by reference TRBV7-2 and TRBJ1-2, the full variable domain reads GAGVSQSPSNKVTEKGKDVELRCDPISGHTALYWYRQSLGQGLEFLIYFQGNSAPDKSGLPSDRFSAERTGGSVSTLTIQRTQQEDSAVYLCASSLDRGPYDYTFGSGTRLTVV.

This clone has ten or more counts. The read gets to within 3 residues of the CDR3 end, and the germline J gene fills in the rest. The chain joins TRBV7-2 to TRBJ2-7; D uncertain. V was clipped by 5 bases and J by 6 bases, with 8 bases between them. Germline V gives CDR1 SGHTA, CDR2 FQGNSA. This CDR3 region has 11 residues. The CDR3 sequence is CASSKTSEQYF. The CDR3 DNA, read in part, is TGTGCCAGCAGCAAGACTTCCGAG.

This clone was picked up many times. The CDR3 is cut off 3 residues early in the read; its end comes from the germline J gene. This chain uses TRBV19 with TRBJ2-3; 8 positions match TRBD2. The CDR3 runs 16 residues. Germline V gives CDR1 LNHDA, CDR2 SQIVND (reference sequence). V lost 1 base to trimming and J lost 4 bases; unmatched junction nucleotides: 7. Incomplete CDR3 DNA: TGTGCCAGTAGTATAGTCCAGGCAGCGGGAGCAGATACG. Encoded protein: CASSIVQAAGADT. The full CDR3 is CASSIVQAAGADTQYF.

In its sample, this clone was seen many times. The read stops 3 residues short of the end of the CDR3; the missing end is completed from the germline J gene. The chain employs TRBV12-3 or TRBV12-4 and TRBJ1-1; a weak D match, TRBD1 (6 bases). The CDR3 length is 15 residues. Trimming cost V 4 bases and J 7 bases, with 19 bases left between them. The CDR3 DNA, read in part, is TGTGCCAGCAGTTCAGCGCAAGGGGGAGCCGATGAA. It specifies CASSSAQGGADE. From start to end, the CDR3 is CASSSAQGGADEAFF.